The rows below give T cell receptor beta chains drawn from one sample of a study of control samples from healthy donors and cancer patients. Clones were sequenced by immunoSEQ multiplex PCR, and TCRdb holds only the in-frame ones, with some missing. The table includes 100,000 to 150,000 clones, under 95% detected once. Sequencing was done on a sample of PBMCs. The source is a man aged 50 to 60 with head and neck cancer. The CDR3 runs from the conserved cysteine through the conserved F or W. The D gene is left open where the match is weak. Rows may omit the clone size; those that give it use once, few, many or a size class.

d_call,v_call,clone_size,j_call,cdr3_nt,cdr3_aa
TRBD2,TRBV13,NA,TRBJ2-7,TGTGCCAGCAGCATCGGACTAGCGGGGGGGCGCGAGCAGTACTTC,CASSIGLAGGREQYF
NA,TRBV18,NA,TRBJ2-7,TGTGCCAGCTCACCGGAAACTTCCTACGAGCAGTACTTC,CASSPETSYEQYF
TRBD1,TRBV29-1,NA,TRBJ1-2,TGCAGCGTCGCGACAGGGGAAGGGTATGGCTACACCTTC,CSVATGEGYGYTF
NA,TRBV28,NA,TRBJ1-6,TGTGCCAGCGGTCCGGGACACAATTCACCCCTCCACTTT,CASGPGHNSPLHF
NA,TRBV3-1/TRBV3-2,few,TRBJ1-2,TGTGCCAGCAGCCAAGCTCATAACGGGGGTTATGGCTACACCTTC,CASSQAHNGGYGYTF
TRBD2,TRBV9,NA,TRBJ2-5,TGTGCCAGCAGCGTAGCTGGACCTGGACTAGCGGGGAGAGAGACCCAGTACTTC,CASSVAGPGLAGRETQYF
NA,TRBV2,once,TRBJ2-2,TGTGCCAGCAGGCCCCATGGGGCTCGGTTAAGGGAGCTGTTTTTT,CASRPHGARLRELFF
NA,TRBV7-9,NA,TRBJ1-1,TGTGCCAGCCCGGAGGGGGGTCTCATGAACACTGAAGCTTTCTTT,CASPEGGLMNTEAFF
TRBD1,TRBV9,NA,TRBJ1-4,TGTGCCAGCAGCGTATCGACAGGGGATAATGAAAAACTGTTTTTT,CASSVSTGDNEKLFF
TRBD2,TRBV5-1,NA,TRBJ2-1,TGCGCCAGCAGCTTAACCGGGACTACTTACAATGAGCAGTTCTTC,CASSLTGTTYNEQFF
TRBD2,TRBV6-5,once,TRBJ2-7,TGTGCCAGCAGCCGGACTAGCTCCTACGAGCAGTACTTC,CASSRTSSYEQYF
NA,TRBV30,NA,TRBJ2-5,TGTGCCTCCACTAGGGAATTGGCAGAGACCCAGTACTTC,CASTRELAETQYF
NA,TRBV5-1,NA,TRBJ1-1,TGCGCCAGCGGGCCCTCGGGGGGAAGCACTGAAGCTTTCTTT,CASGPSGGSTEAFF
NA,TRBV27,NA,TRBJ1-1,TGTGCCAGCAGTTTTGATACCAACACTGAAGCTTTCTTT,CASSFDTNTEAFF
NA,TRBV7-2,once,TRBJ1-5,TGTGCCAGCAGCTCCTCGGGGGCCAATCAGCCCCAGCATTTT,CASSSSGANQPQHF
NA,TRBV5-1,NA,TRBJ2-1,TGCGCCAGCAGCTTGGTCGCGGGAAGCTCCTACAATGAGCAGTTCTTC,CASSLVAGSSYNEQFF
TRBD2,TRBV9,NA,TRBJ2-3,TGTGCCAGCAGCACAGCGGGGGGGTTAGTAGATACGCAGTATTTT,CASSTAGGLVDTQYF
NA,TRBV7-9,NA,TRBJ1-1,TGTGCCAGCAGCTCCACGGAGGGCCGGGCGCCAGCTTTCTTT,CASSSTEGRAPAFF
NA,TRBV5-1,NA,TRBJ1-1,TGCGCCAGCAGCCGTGACCTCGACAGAATCGCTGAAGCTTTCTTT,CASSRDLDRIAEAFF
NA,TRBV13,NA,TRBJ1-1,TGTGCCAGCAGCCCAACCCCCAGGGGATGGACGACTGAAGCTTTCTTT,CASSPTPRGWTTEAFF
TRBD1,TRBV9,NA,TRBJ1-2,TGTGCCAGCAGCGTAGGGACAGGGGGTAATGGCTACACCTTC,CASSVGTGGNGYTF
NA,TRBV4-3,NA,TRBJ2-1,TGCGCCAGCAGCCAAGTTTTGGGGTTGGCCCCCCTTTACAATGAGCAGTTCTTC,CASSQVLGLAPLYNEQFF
NA,TRBV6-6,once,TRBJ1-3,TGTGCCAGCAGTGACTTTGATGGAAACACCATATATTTT,CASSDFDGNTIYF
NA,TRBV10-3,NA,TRBJ1-1,TGTGCCATCAGTGAGTCGACAGGCTTGAACACTGAAGCTTTCTTT,CAISESTGLNTEAFF
TRBD1,TRBV20-1,NA,TRBJ1-6,TGCAGTGCTAGTCCGGCAGGGGGTCGGTCCTATAATTCACCCCTCCACTTT,CSASPAGGRSYNSPLHF
TRBD2,TRBV25-1,NA,TRBJ2-5,TGTGCCAGCACGCGGGGGGGCCAGGAGACCCAGTACTTC,CASTRGGQETQYF
NA,TRBV7-3,NA,TRBJ2-3,TGTGCCAGCAGCTTAAGCGGCACAGATACGCAGTATTTT,CASSLSGTDTQYF
NA,TRBV4-2,NA,TRBJ1-5,TGTGCCAGCAGCCGGGGGCCGCGGGGCAATCAGCCCCAGCATTTT,CASSRGPRGNQPQHF
NA,TRBV11-2,NA,TRBJ2-1,TGTGCCAGCAGCTTGAGAAGGAGCTCCTACAATGAGCAGTTCTTC,CASSLRRSSYNEQFF
TRBD1,TRBV28,NA,TRBJ1-6,TGTGCCAGCAGGTTTGACAGGGGGAATTCACCCCTCCACTTT,CASRFDRGNSPLHF
TRBD2,TRBV3-1/TRBV3-2,NA,TRBJ2-3,TGTGCCAGCAGCCAAGAGTACGAGGGACTAGCGGGGGGGCATACAGATACGCAGTATTTT,CASSQEYEGLAGGHTDTQYF
TRBD1,TRBV18,NA,TRBJ2-7,TGTGCCAGCTCGGGACAGGGTATGGATGCCTACGAGCAGTACTTC,CASSGQGMDAYEQYF
NA,TRBV29-1,once,TRBJ2-5,TGCAGCGTTAAGCTAGGACAAGAGACCCAGTACTTC,CSVKLGQETQYF
NA,TRBV18,NA,TRBJ2-1,TGTGCCAGCTCACATTCCTCGACGTTCTACAATGAGCAGTTCTTC,CASSHSSTFYNEQFF
TRBD1,TRBV6-1,NA,TRBJ1-5,TGTGCCAGCAGAGAATTTGGACAGGCCGTGAATCAGCCCCAGCATTTT,CASREFGQAVNQPQHF
NA,TRBV4-3,NA,TRBJ2-1,TGCGCCAGCAGCCAAGATTGGGCTAGTATCTACAATGAGCAGTTCTTC,CASSQDWASIYNEQFF
TRBD2,TRBV4-1,NA,TRBJ2-1,TGCGCCAGCAGCCAAGGAAGGGGAGCGGGGGGCCGACGCAATGAGCAGTTCTTC,CASSQGRGAGGRRNEQFF
NA,TRBV7-2,once,TRBJ2-7,TGTGCCAGCAGCTTAGCGGGGATTAAGAACGAGCAGTACTTC,CASSLAGIKNEQYF
NA,TRBV6-6,NA,TRBJ1-1,TGTGCCAGCAGTTACTCATCTGGGCACGGGGCAGAAGCTTTCTTT,CASSYSSGHGAEAFF
NA,TRBV5-5,once,TRBJ2-2,TGTGCCAGCAGGAGGGGCGGCGGGGAGCTGTTTTTT,CASRRGGGELFF